This TCR beta chain appears in the sequencing data of a study of T-cell reconstitution after alpha-beta-depleted transplantation in children. The CDR3 contains 15 residues. Trimming pared 5 bases from V and 2 bases from J, leaving 13 bases between. Germline V CDR1 and CDR2: SGHTA, FQGNSA. General study results and limits: Diversity of TCRbeta at day 60 was high in some patients, arising from surviving recipient T cells and thymic progenitors. Diversity and T-cell counts at one year after transplant derived mostly from new T cells.

In this sample, this clonotype turned up many times. Its target is not known. It was with unique molecular identifiers that the TCRbeta library was prepared. TCRdb used MiXCR to reprocess the PCR reads, holding one entry per CDR3 protein. This sample yields hundreds of thousands of distinct CDR3 sequences, of which around 14% are seen a single time; 0.65% to 0.9% belongs to the top ten. The sequence derives from a girl aged 2 to 9 with congenital amegakaryocytic thrombocytopenia, due to receive a stem cell transplant. Sequenced material: PBMCs, taken before TCRalphabeta/CD19-depleted stem cell transplant. This chain links TRBV7-2 with TRBJ2-1, with D possibly matching TRBD2 (7 bases). DNA of the CDR3: TGTGCCAGCAGCCAGAGGGGGGGAACCTACAATGAGCAGTTCTTC. Translated, it gives CASSQRGGTYNEQFF. Full variable domain (remainder filled in from reference TRBV7-2 and TRBJ2-1): GAGVSQSPSNKVTEKGKDVELRCDPISGHTALYWYRQSLGQGLEFLIYFQGNSAPDKSGLPSDRFSAERTGGSVSTLTIQRTQQEDSAVYLCASSQRGGTYNEQFFGPGTRLTVL.